The rows below give T cell receptor beta chains drawn from one sample of a study of control samples from healthy donors and cancer patients. Profiled with immunoSEQ multiplex PCR; TCRdb holds only in-frame clones, not every one. The sample has 75,000 to 95,000 clones, 65% to 85% seen once. Sequencing was carried out using PBMCs. These receptors were taken from a man in his 70s with lung cancer. Each CDR3 is given with its conserved first and last residue. The order of the fields is J gene, D gene, V gene, clone size, CDR3 protein, CDR3 DNA. D genes are given only for firm matches. Rows may omit the clone size; those that give it use once, few, many or a size class.

TRBJ2-7	.	TRBV2	once	CASSEALPRGWSYEQYF	TGTGCCAGCAGTGAAGCGCTTCCGAGGGGATGGTCCTACGAGCAGTACTTC
TRBJ2-7	TRBD1	TRBV29-1	.	CSVEDQQGVAYEQYF	TGCAGCGTTGAAGATCAACAGGGGGTCGCCTACGAGCAGTACTTC
TRBJ1-6	.	TRBV25-1	.	CASTVGSYNSPLHF	TGTGCCAGCACCGTCGGCTCCTATAATTCACCCCTCCACTTT
TRBJ1-2	.	TRBV24-1	.	CATSADGRGGDGYTF	TGTGCCACCAGTGCCGACGGCAGGGGAGGGGATGGCTACACCTTC
TRBJ2-1	.	TRBV5-4	.	CASSLYGYNEQFF	TGTGCCAGCAGCTTATACGGCTACAATGAGCAGTTCTTC
TRBJ2-3	.	TRBV19	.	CASSYSGGQGDTQYF	TGTGCCAGTAGTTATTCGGGGGGCCAAGGAGATACGCAGTATTTT
TRBJ1-1	.	TRBV5-1	.	CASSLTESNTEAFF	TGCGCCAGCAGCTTAACGGAATCCAACACTGAAGCTTTCTTT
TRBJ1-5	TRBD1	TRBV28	.	CASTLGTGGLQPQHF	TGTGCCAGCACCCTCGGGACAGGGGGCCTACAGCCCCAGCATTTT
TRBJ1-2	.	TRBV5-1	.	CASSLSRTVGYTF	TGCGCCAGCAGCTTATCGAGGACAGTAGGCTACACCTTC
TRBJ1-1	TRBD1	TRBV18	once	CASSPKPPGGQGEVAFF	TGTGCCAGCTCACCAAAACCCCCCGGAGGACAGGGGGAGGTGGCTTTCTTT
TRBJ2-3	.	TRBV5-8	.	CASSLGLQLRDTQYF	TGTGCCAGCAGCTTGGGACTCCAGCTTAGGGATACGCAGTATTTT
TRBJ1-6	.	TRBV7-9	once	CASSPATRDNSPLHF	TGTGCCAGCAGCCCCGCCACAAGGGATAATTCACCCCTCCACTTT
TRBJ2-3	.	TRBV20-1	.	CSFPLGDTQYF	TGCAGTTTTCCCCTGGGGGATACGCAGTATTTT
TRBJ2-1	TRBD1	TRBV11-2	.	CASSAAPGQGRNEQFF	TGTGCCAGCAGCGCAGCCCCGGGACAGGGGAGGAATGAGCAGTTCTTC
TRBJ2-5	.	TRBV6-4	.	CASSDSRAYWKETQYF	TGTGCCAGCAGTGACTCTAGAGCGTACTGGAAAGAGACCCAGTACTTC
TRBJ2-3	.	TRBV6-5	.	CASSYAGLLSTDTQYF	TGTGCCAGCAGTTACGCCGGACTACTCAGCACAGATACGCAGTATTTT
TRBJ2-1	.	TRBV19	.	CASSTQGYNEQFF	TGTGCCAGTAGTACCCAGGGCTACAATGAGCAGTTCTTC
TRBJ1-5	.	TRBV19	once	CATWGRGAYSNQPQHF	TGTGCCACATGGGGCAGGGGCGCATATAGCAATCAGCCCCAGCATTTT
TRBJ2-5	TRBD1	TRBV7-3	.	CASSLTGMGETQYF	TGTGCCAGCAGCCTGACAGGGATGGGAGAGACCCAGTACTTC
TRBJ2-1	.	TRBV24-1	.	CATSALGGSSYNEQFF	TGTGCCACCAGTGCATTGGGGGGAAGCTCCTACAATGAGCAGTTCTTC
TRBJ2-7	.	TRBV27	.	CASSFLSEAPYEQYF	TGTGCCAGCAGTTTTCTCTCCGAAGCGCCCTACGAGCAGTACTTC
TRBJ2-3	TRBD2	TRBV6-4	.	CASSDSNSGIDTQYF	TGTGCCAGCAGTGACTCCAATAGCGGGATAGATACGCAGTATTTT
TRBJ1-6	TRBD1	TRBV27	.	CASTNRGNNSPLHF	TGTGCCAGCACCAACAGGGGAAATAATTCACCCCTCCACTTT
TRBJ1-1	.	TRBV29-1	.	CSTGESSGTEAFF	TGCAGCACAGGAGAGTCAAGCGGCACTGAAGCTTTCTTT
TRBJ1-4	.	TRBV23-1	.	CASSQDPGRVNEKLFF	TGCGCCAGCAGTCAGGACCCGGGACGGGTGAATGAAAAACTGTTTTTT
TRBJ2-1	.	TRBV24-1	.	CATSRGPQNEQFF	TGTGCCACCAGTAGGGGACCTCAGAATGAGCAGTTCTTC
TRBJ2-7	TRBD1	TRBV10-3	once	CAISSGQAPYEQYF	TGTGCCATCAGTTCTGGACAGGCCCCCTACGAGCAGTACTTC
TRBJ2-7	TRBD2	TRBV6-6	.	CASNPSGGYSYEQYF	TGTGCCAGCAACCCGAGCGGGGGTTACTCCTACGAGCAGTACTTC
TRBJ2-6	TRBD1	TRBV29-1	.	CSVSLLTGTGANVLTF	TGCAGCGTCTCTCTTTTGACAGGGACCGGGGCCAACGTCCTGACTTTC
TRBJ2-1	.	TRBV10-1	.	CASRGGPSNEQFF	TGCGCCAGCAGAGGGGGGCCGTCGAATGAGCAGTTCTTC
TRBJ2-7	.	TRBV5-1	.	CASSGGRESSEQYF	TGCGCCAGCAGCGGGGGTAGGGAGTCTAGCGAGCAGTACTTC
TRBJ2-7	.	TRBV7-8	.	CASSLARRTYEQYF	TGTGCCAGCAGCTTAGCGAGGCGTACCTACGAGCAGTACTTC
TRBJ1-3	.	TRBV6-5	.	CASRASENTIYF	TGTGCCAGCAGGGCATCAGAAAACACCATATATTTT
TRBJ2-2	.	TRBV3-1/TRBV3-2	few	CASSQGLAQHTGELFF	TGTGCCAGCAGCCAAGGGCTAGCGCAGCACACCGGGGAGCTGTTTTTT
TRBJ1-2	.	TRBV7-9	.	CASSPPSLGSYGYTF	TGTGCCAGCAGCCCCCCGAGCCTTGGGTCCTATGGCTACACCTTC
TRBJ2-2	.	TRBV18	.	CASSQVTGELFF	TGTGCCAGCTCACAAGTAACGGGGGAGCTGTTTTTT
TRBJ1-1	.	TRBV5-1	.	CASSSGQPNTEAFF	TGCGCCAGCAGCTCGGGACAACCGAACACTGAAGCTTTCTTT
TRBJ2-7	TRBD1	TRBV28	.	CASSIPQGASYEQYF	TGTGCCAGCAGTATACCCCAGGGGGCCTCCTACGAGCAGTACTTC
TRBJ2-1	TRBD2	TRBV6-2/TRBV6-3	.	CASSPPLPSGGYNEQFF	TGTGCCAGCAGCCCGCCCCTCCCCAGCGGGGGCTACAATGAGCAGTTCTTC
TRBJ1-4	.	TRBV7-9	.	CASSFHGVYNEKLFF	TGTGCCAGCAGCTTCCACGGAGTATATAATGAAAAACTGTTTTTT
TRBJ1-1	TRBD1	TRBV3-1/TRBV3-2	.	CASSLQGWRNTEAFF	TGTGCCAGCAGCCTACAGGGGTGGAGGAACACTGAAGCTTTCTTT
TRBJ2-2	TRBD1	TRBV18	.	CASSPRTATGVRNTGELFF	TGTGCCAGCTCACCAAGAACGGCGACAGGGGTTAGGAACACCGGGGAGCTGTTTTTT